The 9 T cell receptor beta chains in this list originate from one sample, sequenced in a study of T cell responses to AZD1222 COVID-19 vaccine. Assay: immunoSEQ multiplex PCR; the TCRdb copy retains only in-frame clones and omits some. The table includes 100,000 to 130,000 clones, over 80% detected once. This material consisted of peripheral blood, taken 28 days after the second AZD1222 dose. The receptors stem from an adult who received the AZD1222 COVID-19 vaccine.

In this sample, this clone turned up once. The chain has TRBV5-1 and TRBJ1-1, with 7 bases fitting TRBD1. The germline CDR1 and CDR2 sequences are SGHRS and YFSETQ. The CDR3 is 16 residues long. With V trimmed by 3 bases and J by 3 bases, 11 bases remained unmatched. In nucleotides, the CDR3 is TGCGCCAGCAGCTGGGATTACAGGGGTGGGGACACTGAAGCTTTCTTT. Amino acid sequence: CASSWDYRGGDTEAFF.

The chain carries TRBV29-1 and TRBJ1-2; TRBD1 matches 8 bases. With V trimmed by 4 bases and J by 4 bases, 14 bases remained unmatched. The CDR3 consists of 16 residues. Germline V gene lookup returns CDR1 SQVTM and CDR2 ANQGSEA. The CDR3 loop is CSVVAWQGAAAYGYTF. The DNA of the CDR3 is TGCAGCGTTGTAGCCTGGCAGGGGGCGGCCGCCTATGGCTACACCTTC.

The chain combines TRBV9 with TRBJ2-1; D may be TRBD2 (5 bases). Germline V gives CDR1 SGDLS, CDR2 YYNGEE. V gave up 4 bases and J gave up 4 bases, with 18 bases separating them. The CDR3 runs 16 residues. CDR3 in amino acids: CASSTVDYSSYNEQFF. The DNA for the CDR3 is TGTGCCAGCAGCACCGTTGACTACTCCTCGTACAATGAGCAGTTCTTC.

The chain uses TRBV30 and TRBJ1-1; D uncertain. Germline V CDR1 and CDR2: GTSNPN, SVGIG (reference sequence). CDR3 length: 14 residues. The germline V and J ends were trimmed by 2 bases and 0 bases, with 10 bases remaining between them. The CDR3 reads CAWSLGVVNTEAFF. CDR3 coding DNA: TGTGCCTGGAGTCTAGGAGTAGTGAACACTGAAGCTTTCTTT.

CDR3 coding DNA: TGTGCCAGTAGTATCGCTTATCTGGAGACCCAGTACTTC. This translates into CASSIAYLETQYF. The chain is built from TRBV19 and TRBJ2-5; no definite D call. The germline gives CDR1 LNHDA, CDR2 SQIVND (reference sequence). Trimming stripped 3 bases from V and 5 bases from J, with 10 bases between. This CDR3 region has 13 residues.

V is TRBV5-1 and J is TRBJ2-7, with 7 nucleotides matching TRBD2. The V gene's germline CDR1 is SGHRS and CDR2 YFSETQ. V was clipped by 0 bases and J by 2 bases; unmatched bases: 8. The CDR3 loop spans 16 amino acids. CDR3 protein: CASSLALASGTYEQYF. The DNA for the CDR3 is TGCGCCAGCAGCTTGGCCCTCGCTAGCGGAACCTACGAGCAGTACTTC.

The rearrangement uses TRBV7-9 and TRBJ1-2; possible D gene TRBD1, 5 bases. Deletions cut 0 bases from V and 2 bases from J, with 10 bases between. Germline assignment: CDR1 SEHNR and CDR2 FQNEAQ (reference sequence). This CDR3 region has 15 residues. For the CDR3, the DNA is TGTGCCAGCAGCTTAGCCCGGGCAGGGAACTATGGCTACACCTTC. This encodes CASSLARAGNYGYTF.

The V call is TRBV6-1, the J call TRBJ1-4; D gene unclear. CDR3 size: 13 residues. Trimming removed 3 bases at V and 6 bases at J, with 8 bases between. Germline V gene sequence: CDR1 MNHNS, CDR2 SASEGT. The CDR3 DNA reads as TGTGCCAGCAGTGATGGGGTAGATGAAAAACTGTTTTTT. Its translation is CASSDGVDEKLFF.

The count of this clone is one. J is TRBJ2-1 and V is TRBV19, with 9 nucleotides matching TRBD2. The J segment lost 6 bases and the V segment lost 3 bases, leaving 3 bases of the junction unmatched. The CDR3 is 14 amino acids. From germline, CDR1 is LNHDA and CDR2 SQIVND (reference sequence). Written as DNA, the CDR3 is TGTGCCAGTAGTATTAGCGGGAGAACCAATGAGCAGTTCTTC. It yields the protein CASSISGRTNEQFF. Filled out from reference TRBV19 and TRBJ2-1, the complete variable domain reads DGGITQSPKYLFRKEGQNVTLSCEQNLNHDAMYWYRQDPGQGLRLIYYSQIVNDFQKGDIAEGYSVSREKKESFPLTVTSAQKNPTAFYLCASSISGRTNEQFFGPGTRLTVL.